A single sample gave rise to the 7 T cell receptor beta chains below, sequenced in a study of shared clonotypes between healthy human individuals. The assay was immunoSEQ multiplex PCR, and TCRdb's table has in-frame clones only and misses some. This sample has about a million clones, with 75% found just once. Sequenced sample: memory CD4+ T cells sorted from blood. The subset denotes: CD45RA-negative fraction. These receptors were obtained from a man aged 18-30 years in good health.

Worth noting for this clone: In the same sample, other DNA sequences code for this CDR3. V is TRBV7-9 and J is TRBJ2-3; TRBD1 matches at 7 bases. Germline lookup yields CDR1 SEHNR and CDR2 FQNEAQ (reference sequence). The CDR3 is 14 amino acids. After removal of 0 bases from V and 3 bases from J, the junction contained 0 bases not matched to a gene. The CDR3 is CASSLAQGTDTQYF. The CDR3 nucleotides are TGTGCCAGCAGCTTAGCACAGGGGACAGATACGCAGTATTTT.

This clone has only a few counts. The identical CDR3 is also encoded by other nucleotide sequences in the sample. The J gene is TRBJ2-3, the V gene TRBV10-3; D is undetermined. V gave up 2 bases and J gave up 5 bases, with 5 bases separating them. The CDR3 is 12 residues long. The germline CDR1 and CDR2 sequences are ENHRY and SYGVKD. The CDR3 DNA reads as TGTGCCATCAGTGAGGGTGGAGATACGCAGTATTTT. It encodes CAISEGGDTQYF.

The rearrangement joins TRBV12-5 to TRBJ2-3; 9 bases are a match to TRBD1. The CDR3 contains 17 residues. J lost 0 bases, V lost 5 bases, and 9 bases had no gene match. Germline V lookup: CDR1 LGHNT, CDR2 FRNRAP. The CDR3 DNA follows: TGTGCTAGTGGTGCCGGACAGGGGCCCTTTAGCACAGATACGCAGTATTTT. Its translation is CASGAGQGPFSTDTQYF.

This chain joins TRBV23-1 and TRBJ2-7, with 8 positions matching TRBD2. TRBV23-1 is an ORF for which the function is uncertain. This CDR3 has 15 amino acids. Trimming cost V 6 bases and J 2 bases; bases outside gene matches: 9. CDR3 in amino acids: CASRARGGAPYEQYF. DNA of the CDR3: TGCGCCAGCAGGGCTCGGGGGGGCGCACCCTACGAGCAGTACTTC.

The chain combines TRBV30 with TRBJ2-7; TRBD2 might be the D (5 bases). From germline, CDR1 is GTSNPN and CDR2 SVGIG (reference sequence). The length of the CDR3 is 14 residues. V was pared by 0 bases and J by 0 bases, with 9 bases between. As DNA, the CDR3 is TGTGCCTGGAGTGTTAGCGCTAGCTCCTACGAGCAGTACTTC. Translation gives CAWSVSASSYEQYF.

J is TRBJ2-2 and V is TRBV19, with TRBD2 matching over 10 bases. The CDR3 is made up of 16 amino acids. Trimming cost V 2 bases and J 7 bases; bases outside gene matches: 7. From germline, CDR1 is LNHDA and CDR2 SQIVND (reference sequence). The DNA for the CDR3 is TGTGCCAGTAGTATATCAGCGGGAGGGCCATTCGGGGAGCTGTTTTTT. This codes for CASSISAGGPFGELFF.

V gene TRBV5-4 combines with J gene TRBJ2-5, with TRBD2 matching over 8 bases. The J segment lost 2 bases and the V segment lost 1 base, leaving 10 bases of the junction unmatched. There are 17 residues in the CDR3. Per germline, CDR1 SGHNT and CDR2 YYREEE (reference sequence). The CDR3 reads CASSLFRGRGVQETQYF. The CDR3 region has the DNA TGTGCCAGCAGCTTGTTTAGAGGGCGGGGGGTACAAGAGACCCAGTACTTC.